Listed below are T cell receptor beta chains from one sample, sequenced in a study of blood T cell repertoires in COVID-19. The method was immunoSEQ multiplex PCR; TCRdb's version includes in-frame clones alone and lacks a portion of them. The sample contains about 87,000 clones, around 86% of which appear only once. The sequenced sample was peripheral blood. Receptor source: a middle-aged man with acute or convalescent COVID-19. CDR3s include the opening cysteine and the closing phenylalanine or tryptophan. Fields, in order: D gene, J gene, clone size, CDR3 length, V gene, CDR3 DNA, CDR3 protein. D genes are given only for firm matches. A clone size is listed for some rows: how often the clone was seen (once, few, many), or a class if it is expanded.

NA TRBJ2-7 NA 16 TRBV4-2 TGTGCCAGCAGCCAAGCGGCGGGACAGAGGAACTACGAGCAGTACTTC CASSQAAGQRNYEQYF
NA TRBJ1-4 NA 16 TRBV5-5 TGTGCCAGCAGCCCAGGGAACAGGGTAGGGGATGAAAAACTGTTTTTT CASSPGNRVGDEKLFF
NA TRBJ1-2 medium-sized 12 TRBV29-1 TGCAGCGTTGCCCAGGGTCAGTATGGCTACACCTTC CSVAQGQYGYTF
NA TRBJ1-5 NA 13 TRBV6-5 TGTGCCAGCATTCGGGACTTCAATCAGCCCCAGCATTTT CASIRDFNQPQHF
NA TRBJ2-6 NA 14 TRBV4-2 TGTGCCAGCAGCCACCTCTCTGGGGCCAACGTCCTGACTTTC CASSHLSGANVLTF
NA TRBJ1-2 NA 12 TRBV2 TGTGCCAGCAGTGCACAGAACTATGGCTACACCTTC CASSAQNYGYTF
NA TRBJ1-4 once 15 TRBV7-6 TGTGCCAGCAGCCAAGAGACAGCGGAGGGTGAAAAACTGTTTTTT CASSQETAEGEKLFF
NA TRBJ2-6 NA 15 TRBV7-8 TGTGCCAGCAGCTTAGGGAGCTCTGGGGCCAACGTCCTGACTTTC CASSLGSSGANVLTF
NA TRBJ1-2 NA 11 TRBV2 TGTGCCAGCCTCACAGTGGTCGGCTACACCTTC CASLTVVGYTF
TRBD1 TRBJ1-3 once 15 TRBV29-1 TGCAGCGTGGCCACTCCGACAGGGGTTGGAAACACCATATATTTT CSVATPTGVGNTIYF
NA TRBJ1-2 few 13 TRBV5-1 TGCGCCAGCAGCCCTCAAGACAGCTATGGCTACACCTTC CASSPQDSYGYTF
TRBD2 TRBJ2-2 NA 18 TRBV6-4 TGTGCCAGCAGTGTGACCCATACTAGCGGGAGGCCTCACGGGGAGCTGTTTTTT CASSVTHTSGRPHGELFF
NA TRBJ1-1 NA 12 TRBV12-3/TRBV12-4 TGTGCCAGCAGCAACATACCCACTGAAGCTTTCTTT CASSNIPTEAFF
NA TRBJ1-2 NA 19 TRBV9 TGTGCCAGCATGGGCGCCAGCGGGACCGCCGGTGCCCACGACTATGGCTACACCTTC CASMGASGTAGAHDYGYTF
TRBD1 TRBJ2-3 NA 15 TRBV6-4 TGTGCCAGCAGTGGCACTTGGCAGGGGGCAGATACGCAGTATTTT CASSGTWQGADTQYF
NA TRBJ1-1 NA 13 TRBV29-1 TGCAGCGTTGAAGAGCCCAGGGACACTGAAGCTTTCTTT CSVEEPRDTEAFF
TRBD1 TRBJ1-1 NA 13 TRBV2 TGTGCCAGCAGTCTACAGGGGACTGCTGAAGCTTTCTTT CASSLQGTAEAFF
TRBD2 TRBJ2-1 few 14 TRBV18 TGTGCCAGCTCACCGGGGACTAGCCCCAATGAGCAGTTCTTC CASSPGTSPNEQFF
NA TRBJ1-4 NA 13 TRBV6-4 TGTGCCAGCAGTCACAGGGAGAATGAAAAACTGTTTTTT CASSHRENEKLFF
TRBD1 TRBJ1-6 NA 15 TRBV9 TGTGCCAGCAGCCCAACAGGGGATCGTAGTTCACCCCTCCACTTT CASSPTGDRSSPLHF
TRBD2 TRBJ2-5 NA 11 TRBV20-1 TGCTCAGGACTAGGGCAAGAGACCCAGTACTTC CSGLGQETQYF
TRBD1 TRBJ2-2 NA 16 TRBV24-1 TGTGCCACCAGTGATGGGGGACAGGTTAGCGCCGGGGAGCTGTTTTTT CATSDGGQVSAGELFF
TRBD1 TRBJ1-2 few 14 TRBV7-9 TGTGCCAGCAGCTTGGGGACAGGGACCTATGGCTACACCTTC CASSLGTGTYGYTF
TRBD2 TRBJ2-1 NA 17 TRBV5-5 TGTGCCAGCAGCTTGGAAGCGGGAGGGGTACAATACAATGAGCAGTTCTTC CASSLEAGGVQYNEQFF